One T cell receptor beta chain is described in this entry. This entry belongs to a study of blood T cell repertoires in COVID-19. For the study at large: Samples representing acute and convalescent COVID-19 were sourced from the United States, Italy and Spain. T cells, B-cell-depleted T cells, or PBMCs supplied cDNA or gDNA.

CDR1 is MDHEN and CDR2 is SYDVKM in the germline V gene. V was pared by 0 bases and J by 8 bases, with 4 bases of the junction left unmatched. CDR3 length: 15 amino acids. The repertoire was sequenced with immunoSEQ multiplex PCR; TCRdb's copy has only in-frame clones and lacks some. There are about 210,000 clones in the sample; roughly 87% occur only once, and approximately 10% lies in the top ten. Study members were between about 18 and 95 years old and lived in 20 to 30 US regions. Allocation to cohorts depended on clinical history reported by the participants. The receptor was isolated from a man younger than 35 with acute COVID-19. Sequencing used PBMCs or T cells enriched from blood (not recorded which). J is TRBJ1-4 and V is TRBV28, with TRBD1 matching 9 bases. The CDR3 sequence is CASSLWGQGEEKLFF. As DNA, the CDR3 is TGTGCCAGCAGTTTATGGGGACAGGGAGAAGAAAAACTGTTTTTT.